Listed below are T cell receptor beta chains from one sample, sequenced in a study of blood T cells in healthy people across ages. In TCRdb, the 5' RACE reads were re-called with MiXCR into one record per CDR3 protein. The sample carries roughly 1.7 million distinct CDR3 sequences, 30% to 35% recorded once. The sequencing input was blood. The receptors here all came from a woman in her 30s in good health. The CDR3 runs from the conserved cysteine through the conserved F or W. Each record gives: J gene, D gene, V gene, CDR3 length, CDR3 protein. D genes are given only for firm matches.

>TRBJ2-1|TRBD2|TRBV3-1|15
CASSQGAGGHNEQFF
>TRBJ2-1|TRBD2|TRBV27|14
CASSTSGPNNEQFF
>TRBJ2-1|-|TRBV7-2|15
CASSLVAGRYNEQFF
>TRBJ1-1|-|TRBV7-6|15
CASSRSGTLNTEAFF
>TRBJ1-1|-|TRBV5-1|14
CASSLGFEDTEAFF
>TRBJ2-3|-|TRBV29-1|11
CTPLIRDTQYF
>TRBJ2-5|-|TRBV7-3|13
CASSLSKAETQYF
>TRBJ2-1|TRBD1|TRBV29-1|13
CSLSGTALNEQFF
>TRBJ2-4|-|TRBV5-1|15
CASSAGGGEYSVQYF
>TRBJ2-1|TRBD2|TRBV29-1|16
CSVTLTSGRRYNEQFF
>TRBJ2-4|-|TRBV12-3/TRBV12-4|14
CASSFNRNKNIQYF
>TRBJ2-2|TRBD2|TRBV10-3|17
CAISAGGSRTGTGELFF
>TRBJ2-5|TRBD1|TRBV20-1|15
CSARLGTGGLETQYF
>TRBJ2-7|TRBD2|TRBV20-1|15
CSARVFSGTQYEQYF
>TRBJ2-7|-|TRBV20-1|11
CSASPPGEQYF
>TRBJ2-3|-|TRBV20-1|16
CSATIPRAPSTDTQYF
>TRBJ2-6|-|TRBV28|17
CASSFLGASSGANVLTF
>TRBJ1-5|-|TRBV20-1|17
CSARDTSPLWGNQPQHF
>TRBJ1-6|-|TRBV20-1|14
CSARDPTPNSPLHF
>TRBJ2-1|TRBD2|TRBV5-1|16
CASSQWPGGSYNEQFF
>TRBJ2-1|TRBD1|TRBV4-1|15
CASSQLGTGFNEQFF
>TRBJ2-5|TRBD2|TRBV24-1|17
CATSPKLRSGGKETQYF
>TRBJ2-5|-|TRBV7-9|17
CASSPSKGISVLETQYF
>TRBJ1-2|-|TRBV20-1|12
CSARGTYYGYTF
>TRBJ1-1|-|TRBV5-1|14
CASSGGTRNTEAFF
>TRBJ2-7|-|TRBV6-1|12
CASQAPSYEQYF
>TRBJ2-1|-|TRBV6-7|15
CASSYNQEQYNEQFF